This is a list of T cell receptor beta chains from one sample in a study of cytomegalovirus exposure and HLA in healthy donors. Sequencing was performed with immunoSEQ multiplex PCR; in TCRdb, only in-frame clones are kept and a portion is missing. The sample lists fewer than 150,000 clones, around 77% occurring once. The sample was PBMCs. These receptors were collected from a man in his fifties or sixties in good health and CMV-seropositive. The conserved cysteine and the conserved F or W are not part of the CDR3 here. D genes are given only for firm matches.

d_call cdr3_length v_call cdr3_aa
NA 13 TRBV18 ASSPPSSGGTEAF
NA 14 TRBV6-5 ASSYSLEGSGYEQY
NA 11 TRBV10-1 ASSPGVEQPQH
TRBD2 16 TRBV4-3 ASSQDLLAGRNTDTQY
TRBD1 13 TRBV19 ASRPGQGFNSPLH
NA 15 TRBV25-1 ASSVLGDNRGLDTQY
NA 13 TRBV11-2 ASSLEVGGRTEAF
TRBD1 13 TRBV5-1 ASSTRTGGYNEQF
TRBD1 12 TRBV4-1 ASSQLQGDTEAF
TRBD1 14 TRBV11-2 ASSLFIGGTEYGYT
NA 14 TRBV21-1 ASRPAPGQTQETQY
NA 12 TRBV30 AWSLVDREQPQH
TRBD2 11 TRBV10-2 ASSAGGLGEQY
NA 12 TRBV6-1 ASSSEYGVRELF
NA 11 TRBV5-1 ASSLVGHTEAF
TRBD1 14 TRBV19 ASSIGDRGGNTEAF
NA 13 TRBV2 ASRADGGVNYEQY
NA 14 TRBV7-6 ASSLGGGGSYYEQY
TRBD1 11 TRBV5-6 ASSRTGDEKLF
TRBD2 16 TRBV5-1 ASSVTGTSGRLTDTQY
TRBD1 12 TRBV27 ASRGTVPNEKLF
NA 12 TRBV19 ASRNRGEGDTQY
TRBD1 11 TRBV5-6 ASSGQGTDTQY
TRBD1 13 TRBV7-9 ASSKPTGGMQTQY
TRBD2 13 TRBV4-3 ASSQGREGIYEQY
NA 15 TRBV7-2 ASSLGRRRRAVGELF
NA 14 TRBV4-2 ASSQPLAGPSTEAF
TRBD2 13 TRBV10-3 AISPTSGRPYEQY
NA 11 TRBV6-1 ASSERSGYEQY
TRBD2 13 TRBV5-1 ASSGGGPGFNEQF
NA 12 TRBV6-1 ASKRAGLTDTQY
TRBD1 12 TRBV6-5 ASSYTRQGYEQY
NA 10 TRBV7-2 ASRGPNQPQH
TRBD1 13 TRBV28 ASSGSGTGVNEQY
NA 11 TRBV5-1 ASSTPPGDTQY
NA 14 TRBV18 ASSFNGVQGNQPQH
TRBD1 13 TRBV5-4 ASSPGQGSYYEQY
TRBD1 11 TRBV5-1 ASSLDRGWGYT
TRBD1 11 TRBV18 ASSPDRGTEAF
TRBD1 12 TRBV29-1 SVEESQGVTEAF
NA 14 TRBV5-8 ASIAPPGKIQETQY
NA 11 TRBV6-4 ASSPEGGHEQY
NA 12 TRBV5-1 ASSQGGVADEQY
NA 12 TRBV2 ASGSGGYSYEQY
NA 12 TRBV7-7 ASSLAAGIGELF
NA 14 TRBV30 AWSVAGGPRNTEAF
TRBD2 12 TRBV6-1 ASISGGAGNEQF
TRBD2 14 TRBV6-6 ASSYQWTSGNYERY
NA 14 TRBV7-9 ASSFPSGRPQETQY
TRBD1 12 TRBV9 ASSVAGQFSEQY
TRBD1 13 TRBV4-2 ASSQLGQGDSPLH
TRBD2 14 TRBV5-6 ASSLAGVAGLYEQY
NA 11 TRBV2 ASSESGIYGYT
NA 14 TRBV7-8 ASSLWGVQGGTEAF
NA 11 TRBV10-3 AISESGGTEAF